The source of this TCR beta chain is a study of read filtering for tumor transcriptome and immune sequencing. This CDR3 contains 14 residues. CDR1 is DFQATT and CDR2 is SNEGSKA in the germline V gene (reference sequence). V was shortened by 3 bases and J by 6 bases, with 12 bases between the two germline ends. By proportion, this clonotype is medium-sized. From around 440 ng of RNA, a library with molecular barcoded alpha/delta and beta/gamma adaptors was made. TCRdb processed the reads anew with MiXCR; each CDR3 protein has one entry. The table has roughly 49,000 distinct CDR3 sequences, around 19% seen once.

V usage is TRBV20-1 and J usage is TRBJ1-6; possible D gene TRBD1, 6 bases. Sequencing input: a population of CD138-negative cells sorted from bone marrow. The TCR originated in a donor over 35 with multiple myeloma. The CDR3, as DNA: TGCAGTGCTAGCGGTAACAGGGCTAATTCACCCCTCCACTTT. Encoded protein: CSASGNRANSPLHF.